One sample yielded the 17 T cell receptor beta chains listed below, sequenced in a study of shared clonotypes between healthy human individuals. Measured with immunoSEQ multiplex PCR; TCRdb has only the in-frame clones, and not every one. This sample has 2 million to 2.5 million clones, with 92% found just once. Sequenced input: naive CD4+ T cells from PBMCs. As for subset: CD45RA+ positively selected. These receptors were obtained from a man between 18 and 29 years old in good health. Some clones in this sample may be carry-over from other donors' samples.

This chain uses TRBV19 with TRBJ2-1, with 11 bases aligning to TRBD2. The CDR3 is 17 amino acids. The V segment lost 5 bases and the J segment 0 bases; nucleotides outside the gene matches: 6. Germline CDR1 LNHDA, CDR2 SQIVND (reference sequence). CDR3 coding DNA: TGTGCCAGTAGTTCCCCAACTAGCGGGAGCTCCTACAATGAGCAGTTCTTC. It yields the protein CASSSPTSGSSYNEQFF. The complete variable domain, with remaining parts taken from reference TRBV19 and TRBJ2-1, reads DGGITQSPKYLFRKEGQNVTLSCEQNLNHDAMYWYRQDPGQGLRLIYYSQIVNDFQKGDIAEGYSVSREKKESFPLTVTSAQKNPTAFYLCASSSPTSGSSYNEQFFGPGTRLTVL.

This clone was counted only a few times. The CDR3 reads CAIRAGGETQYF. The CDR3 DNA is TGTGCCATCAGGGCGGGCGGAGAGACCCAGTACTTC. The chain is built from TRBV10-3 and TRBJ2-5; D is perhaps TRBD2 (5 bases). CDR1 and CDR2 from the germline V gene are ENHRY and SYGVKD. This CDR3 is 12 amino acids long. The V end lost 6 bases, the J end lost 4 bases, and 9 bases lay between the germline ends.

The chain links TRBV6-1 to TRBJ1-3; the D is unclear. Trimming stripped 8 bases from V and 0 bases from J, with 11 bases between. Germline loops: CDR1 MNHNS, CDR2 SASEGT. The CDR3 has 14 residues. This CDR3 reads CASHSFDSGNTIYF. In DNA form, the CDR3 reads TGTGCCAGCCACAGTTTCGACTCTGGAAACACCATATATTTT.

V is TRBV19 and J is TRBJ1-3, with 11 positions matching TRBD1. V was pared by 8 bases and J by 4 bases, with 1 base of the junction left unmatched. Germline CDR1 is LNHDA and CDR2 is SQIVND (reference sequence). The CDR3 sequence is 13 residues long. DNA of the CDR3: TGTGCCAGTCGGACAGGGGGCGGAAACACCATATATTTT. Protein product: CASRTGGGNTIYF.

The DNA for the CDR3 is TGTGCCAGCAGCTTTGGGGCGGGAGGGCCATGGGATGAGCAGTTCTTC. As protein: CASSFGAGGPWDEQFF. The J gene is TRBJ2-1, the V gene TRBV7-9, with 9 bases identical to TRBD2. CDR3 length: 16 residues. J was trimmed by 8 bases and V by 3 bases; bases with no gene match: 11. The germline gives CDR1 SEHNR, CDR2 FQNEAQ (reference sequence).

This rearrangement joins TRBV28 to TRBJ2-1, with 10 bases that match TRBD2. The germline V gene encodes CDR1 MDHEN and CDR2 SYDVKM. The CDR3 length is 17 residues. The J segment lost 5 bases and the V segment lost 2 bases, leaving 9 bases of the junction unmatched. CDR3 bases: TGTGCCAGCAGTTTAGGCCTTCTAGCGGGAGCTGACAATGAGCAGTTCTTC. Translation gives CASSLGLLAGADNEQFF.

Note on this clone: This sample also contains other DNA sequences that code for the same CDR3. J is TRBJ2-5 and V is TRBV2, with 7 bases identical to TRBD1. Trimming took 5 bases from V and 5 from J; bases not matched to a gene: 5. Germline V lookup: CDR1 SNHLY, CDR2 FYNNEI. CDR3 length: 13 amino acids. CDR3 nucleotide sequence: TGTGCCAGCAGTCCCCAGGGGGAGGAGACCCAGTACTTC. The encoded protein is CASSPQGEETQYF.

Turning to this clone: The sample carries other DNA sequences with the same CDR3. The rearrangement links TRBV18 to TRBJ2-1; TRBD1 matches 7 bases. The V gene end was trimmed by 3 bases and the J gene end by 3 bases; junction bases not matched to a gene: 2. Germline CDR1 reads KGHSH; CDR2 reads LQKENI. The CDR3 runs 14 residues. The CDR3 coding sequence is TGTGCCAGCTCACCCCGGGACAGCTACAATGAGCAGTTCTTC. Protein: CASSPRDSYNEQFF.

This chain uses TRBV28 with TRBJ2-5, with TRBD1 matching 11 bases. Germline values: CDR1 MDHEN, CDR2 SYDVKM. The length of the CDR3 is 15 residues. Unmatched junction bases numbered 8, after V lost 6 bases and J lost 5 bases. Here the CDR3 reads CASSSRTGGRETQYF. The CDR3 DNA sequence: TGTGCCAGCAGCTCTCGGACAGGGGGCAGGGAGACCCAGTACTTC.

Notes on this clone: Other DNA sequences in the same sample also yield this CDR3. The chain recombines TRBV5-4 with TRBJ2-1; 7 bases agree with TRBD2. Germline assignment: CDR1 SGHNT and CDR2 YYREEE (reference sequence). Germline trimming cut 0 bases from V and 0 bases from J; bases unmatched to any gene: 3. The CDR3 covers 16 residues. This chain's CDR3 is CASSLGGGSSYNEQFF. The CDR3 DNA reads TGTGCCAGCAGCTTGGGCGGCGGGAGCTCCTACAATGAGCAGTTCTTC.

This chain connects TRBV14 to TRBJ2-3, with D unresolved. The ends were cut back, 0 bases at V and 0 bases at J, with 16 bases in the middle. CDR1 and CDR2 from the germline V gene are SGHDN and FVKESK. This CDR3 region has 18 residues. CDR3 loop: CASSQDRQRHSSTDTQYF. In DNA form, the CDR3 reads TGTGCCAGCAGCCAAGATCGCCAGCGACATTCTAGCACAGATACGCAGTATTTT.

Comments on this clone: Other DNA sequences within the sample encode an identical CDR3. The chain couples TRBV5-1 to TRBJ1-3; D is ambiguous. CDR1 is SGHRS and CDR2 is YFSETQ in the germline V gene. Trimming removed 5 bases at V and 2 bases at J, with 5 bases between. The CDR3 covers 12 residues. CDR3 residues: CASSLPGNTIYF. CDR3 sequence (DNA): TGCGCCAGCAGTCTCCCTGGAAACACCATATATTTT.

In this sample, this clone turned up a few times. This specimen includes other DNA sequences encoding the same CDR3. The V call is TRBV7-2, the J call TRBJ1-3, with a weak D call TRBD1 (5 bases). There are 14 residues in the CDR3. Deletions cut 1 base from V and 2 bases from J, with 6 bases between. CDR1 and CDR2 (germline): SGHTA, FQGNSA. Here the CDR3 reads CASSLGGPGNTIYF. The CDR3 DNA reads TGTGCCAGCAGCTTAGGGGGACCTGGAAACACCATATATTTT.

The gene calls are TRBV11-1 and TRBJ1-2; TRBD1 is a possible D gene (6 bases). This CDR3 has 13 amino acids. V was clipped by 2 bases and J by 8 bases, with 12 bases between them. The germline CDR1 and CDR2 sequences are SGHAT and FQDESV (reference sequence). In nucleotides, the CDR3 is TGTGCCAGCAGCTTAAATCCAGGGGACGGCTACACCTTC. Residues: CASSLNPGDGYTF. The whole variable domain, filled in from reference TRBV11-1 and TRBJ1-2, reads EAEVAQSPRYKITEKSQAVAFWCDPISGHATLYWYRQILGQGPELLVQFQDESVVDDSQLPKDRFSAERLKGVDSTLKIQPAELGDSAMYLCASSLNPGDGYTFGSGTRLTVV.

This clone appeared a single time. The chain couples TRBV28 to TRBJ1-2, with 10 bases that match TRBD1. V trimming: 8 bases; J trimming: 3 bases; junction bases outside the gene matches: 9. The V gene's germline CDR1 is MDHEN and CDR2 SYDVKM. CDR3 length: 15 residues. CDR3 in DNA: TGTGCCAGCCGCCCGGGGACAGGGGCCCACTATGGCTACACCTTC. The encoded protein is CASRPGTGAHYGYTF.

The chain combines TRBV5-1 with TRBJ2-7; D possibly uses TRBD1 or TRBD2 (5 bases each). Germline V gene lookup returns CDR1 SGHRS and CDR2 YFSETQ. The CDR3 consists of 13 residues. Trimming removed 1 base at V and 6 bases at J, with 11 bases between. Here the CDR3 DNA reads TGCGCCAGCAGCTTGACGGCGAGGGGCGAGCAGTACTTC. Encoded protein: CASSLTARGEQYF.

This sequence joins TRBV11-2 and TRBJ2-2; 8 bases match TRBD2. CDR3 length: 14 amino acids. The ends lost 1 base at V and 5 bases at J; junction bases unmatched: 0. In germline, CDR1 is SGHAT, CDR2 FQNNGV. CDR3 nucleotide sequence: TGTGCCAGCAGCTTAGCGGGGGGGACCGGGGAGCTGTTTTTT. Amino acids: CASSLAGGTGELFF.